The 18 T cell receptor beta chains below all came from one sample that was sequenced in a study of cytomegalovirus exposure and HLA in healthy donors. Assay used: immunoSEQ multiplex PCR; TCRdb lists only in-frame clones, some missing. The sample includes about 40,000 clones, roughly 93% of them seen just once. The sequencing sample was made of PBMCs. These TCRs come from a woman younger than 35 in good health and CMV-seronegative.

The chain is built from TRBV11-2 and TRBJ2-7, with 8 positions matching TRBD1. The germline CDR1 and CDR2 sequences are SGHAT and FQNNGV. The CDR3 contains 15 residues. V lost 5 bases, J lost 2 bases, and 8 bases stayed unmatched. This CDR3 reads CASSRDRRFPYEQYF. The CDR3 DNA is TGTGCCAGCAGCCGGGACAGGCGATTCCCCTACGAGCAGTACTTC.

The J gene is TRBJ1-1, the V gene TRBV28; possible D gene TRBD1, 5 bases. The CDR3 sequence is 12 residues long. Germline V gene lookup returns CDR1 MDHEN and CDR2 SYDVKM. Trimming pared 7 bases from V and 10 bases from J, leaving 16 bases between. Here the CDR3 reads CASMMLRDVAFF. CDR3 DNA sequence: TGTGCCAGCATGATGCTCAGGGATGTAGCTTTCTTT.

To note about this clone: One end of the junction varies from germline; a read error may be responsible. V and J are TRBV13 and TRBJ1-2, with TRBD1 matching over 9 bases. Germline V gives CDR1 PRHDT, CDR2 FYEKMQ (reference sequence). The CDR3 has 11 residues. As DNA, the CDR3 is TGTGCCAGCAGCTTTGGACAGGGGTTATTCTTC. Amino acids: CASSFGQGLFF.

The V and J genes are TRBV19 and TRBJ1-3, with TRBD1 as a possible D gene (6 bases). Germline V gene lookup returns CDR1 LNHDA and CDR2 SQIVND (reference sequence). The CDR3 has 15 amino acids. With 5 bases removed from V and 2 bases from J, the gap between germline ends came to 13 bases. CDR3 DNA sequence: TGTGCCAGTAGTCCCAGGGGACCCGCTGGAAACACCATATATTTT. Its translation: CASSPRGPAGNTIYF.

The rearrangement uses TRBV5-1 and TRBJ1-1, with D tentatively TRBD1 (5 bases). The V gene lost 3 bases and the J gene lost 6 bases, with 18 bases spanning the gap. Germline CDR1 SGHRS, CDR2 YFSETQ. This CDR3 is 15 amino acids long. The CDR3: CASSWWPGPDSEAFF. The CDR3 nucleotides are TGCGCCAGCAGCTGGTGGCCAGGGCCGGATTCTGAAGCTTTCTTT.

The table lists this clone with a count of one. The V gene is TRBV9, the J gene TRBJ1-2; D not resolved. CDR1 and CDR2 from the germline V gene are SGDLS and YYNGEE. V lost 0 bases, J lost 8 bases, and 20 bases lay in between. The CDR3 is 16 amino acids. CDR3: CASSVANPGMGGGYTF. As DNA, the CDR3 is TGTGCCAGCAGCGTAGCTAACCCCGGGATGGGCGGAGGCTACACCTTC.

The chain joins TRBV10-3 to TRBJ1-1; maybe TRBD1 (6 bases). V lost 5 bases to trimming and J lost 0 bases, with 10 bases between them. Germline V gene data show CDR1 as ENHRY and CDR2 as SYGVKD. The CDR3 is made up of 14 amino acids. The CDR3, as DNA: TGTGCCATCAGTCCGGGACACCTGAACACTGAAGCTTTCTTT. Protein product: CAISPGHLNTEAFF.

The chain joins TRBV5-1 to TRBJ1-1; a possible D gene is TRBD1 (5 bases). This CDR3 comprises 16 residues. V was clipped by 0 bases and J by 0 bases, with 12 bases between them. In germline, CDR1 is SGHRS, CDR2 YFSETQ. The CDR3 nucleotides are TGCGCCAGCAGCTTGGTTCAGGGAAGTGTGAACACTGAAGCTTTCTTT. Translating it yields CASSLVQGSVNTEAFF. Full variable domain (missing parts from reference TRBV5-1 and TRBJ1-1): KAGVTQTPRYLIKTRGQQVTLSCSPISGHRSVSWYQQTPGQGLQFLFEYFSETQRNKGNFPGRFSGRQFSNSRSEMNVSTLELGDSALYLCASSLVQGSVNTEAFFGQGTRLTVV.

The chain combines TRBV5-1 with TRBJ1-1, with 11 bases lining up with TRBD1. The V gene's germline CDR1 is SGHRS and CDR2 YFSETQ. V shed 3 bases and J 5 bases; nucleotides not matched to a gene: 3. CDR3 size: 14 residues. As DNA, the CDR3 is TGCGCCAGCAGCTGGGGACAGGGGGGAACTGAAGCTTTCTTT. It encodes CASSWGQGGTEAFF.

This rearrangement joins TRBV6-5 to TRBJ2-1; 10 bases agree with TRBD2. In germline, CDR1 is MNHEY, CDR2 SVGAGI. This CDR3 contains 15 residues. The trim removed 5 bases at V and 1 base at J, leaving 2 bases unmatched. The CDR3 region has the DNA TGTGCCAGCAGTCGGACTAGCGGATCCTACAATGAGCAGTTCTTC. This sequence encodes CASSRTSGSYNEQFF.

This clone was detected once. The chain employs TRBV30 and TRBJ2-7, with D possibly being TRBD2 (5 bases). Germline assignment: CDR1 GTSNPN and CDR2 SVGIG (reference sequence). The CDR3 runs 13 residues. The germline V and J ends were trimmed by 4 bases and 3 bases, with 13 bases remaining between them. CDR3 in amino acids: CAWTPLEVYEQYF. The CDR3 DNA reads TGTGCCTGGACCCCTTTGGAGGTCTACGAGCAGTACTTC.

This clone was seen once. The DNA of the CDR3 is TGTGCCAGTAGCAGGGATAGCTCCTACGAGCAGTACTTC. Residues: CASSRDSSYEQYF. The chain couples TRBV2 to TRBJ2-7; D is possibly TRBD1 (5 bases). Germline V gene sequence: CDR1 SNHLY, CDR2 FYNNEI. V lost 9 bases and J lost 0, with 12 bases in between. The length of the CDR3 is 13 residues.

The chain joins TRBV5-5 to TRBJ2-2; 7 bases match TRBD2. The CDR3 loop spans 17 amino acids. Germline-derived CDR1 and CDR2 are SGHKS and YYEKEE (reference sequence). The ends lost 0 bases at V and 4 bases at J; junction bases unmatched: 9. CDR3 sequence: CASSLAPAGAATGELFF. The CDR3 nucleotides are TGTGCCAGCAGCTTGGCCCCGGCGGGAGCGGCCACCGGGGAGCTGTTTTTT.

This clone was recorded only once. The rearrangement links TRBV27 to TRBJ1-1; D gene ambiguous. V was clipped by 2 bases and J by 4 bases, with 2 bases between them. The CDR3 is made up of 11 amino acids. Germline V CDR1 and CDR2: MNHEY, SMNVEV (reference sequence). CDR3 residues: CASSLLTEAFF. The CDR3 bases are TGTGCCAGCAGTTTACTCACTGAAGCTTTCTTT.

The CDR3 DNA follows: TGTGCCAGCAGCCCAACCGGGACAGGGAACACTGAAGCTTTCTTT. It is translated as CASSPTGTGNTEAFF. This sequence joins TRBV7-3 and TRBJ1-1; 8 nucleotides line up with TRBD1. V lost 5 bases to trimming and J lost 1 base; unmatched junction nucleotides: 6. Germline loops: CDR1 SGHTA, CDR2 FQGTGA. The length of the CDR3 is 15 residues.

V is TRBV5-1 and J is TRBJ2-1; TRBD2 might be the D (6 bases). CDR1 is SGHRS and CDR2 is YFSETQ in the germline V gene. Trimming took off 4 bases at V and 5 bases at J, with 19 bases between the two ends. This CDR3 region has 16 residues. The CDR3 reads CASSQEPGTPDNEQFF. CDR3 DNA sequence: TGCGCCAGCAGCCAAGAGCCCGGGACTCCGGACAATGAGCAGTTCTTC.

V is TRBV28 and J is TRBJ2-5, with D tentatively TRBD1 (5 bases). The CDR3 sequence is 13 residues long. CDR1 is MDHEN, CDR2 SYDVKM, per germline. V gave up 4 bases and J gave up 3 bases, with 9 bases separating them. In DNA, the CDR3 is TGTGCCAGCAGTTCCCAGACAGAAGAGACCCAGTACTTC. It codes for CASSSQTEETQYF.

In DNA, the CDR3 is TGTGCCAGCAGTGCTAGCGGGGGGGCCACCGGGGAGCTGTTTTTT. Translated: CASSASGGATGELFF. The rearrangement uses TRBV6-4 and TRBJ2-2; 12 bases match TRBD2. With V trimmed by 4 bases and J by 4 bases, 1 base remained unmatched. The CDR3 totals 15 residues. Germline V CDR1 and CDR2: MRHNA, SNTAGT.